These 8 T cell receptor beta chains were all obtained from the same sample, sequenced in a study of breast tumors, draining lymph nodes, adjacent tissues. The lymph nodes were axillary draining lymph nodes from breast cancer patients. One entry per CDR3 protein, called by TCRdb with MiXCR from the multiplex PCR reads. The repertoire consists of 150,000 to 200,000 distinct CDR3 sequences, with roughly a third occurring once and the leading ten covering roughly 4.3%. The specimen was axillary lymph node tissue. The source is a female donor with breast cancer. Some clones in this sample may be carry-over from other donors' samples.

Ten or more counts support this clonotype. The rearrangement uses TRBV9 and TRBJ2-3; tentative D call: TRBD1 (5 bases). V lost 6 bases, J lost 5 bases, and 16 bases lay in between. Germline V lookup: CDR1 SGDLS, CDR2 YYNGEE. The CDR3 sequence is 14 residues long. CDR3 coding DNA: TGTGCCAGCAACCAAGGACAAACCAAAGATACGCAGTATTTT. This sequence encodes CASNQGQTKDTQYF.

This clonotype was found many times. This sequence joins TRBV3-1 and TRBJ2-5, with D hard to call. Trimming shortened V by 0 bases and J by 4 bases, and 3 bases separated the two germline ends. There are 12 residues in the CDR3. The germline gives CDR1 LGHDT, CDR2 YNNKEL (reference sequence). The chain's CDR3 is CASSQDPETQYF. In nucleotides, the CDR3 is TGTGCCAGCAGCCAAGATCCAGAGACCCAGTACTTC.

This clonotype has a count of ten or more. The chain's CDR3 is CSARKGDRRGQPQHF. As DNA, the CDR3 is TGCAGTGCTAGAAAAGGAGACAGACGCGGTCAGCCCCAGCATTTT. This chain uses TRBV20-1 with TRBJ1-5; tentatively, D is TRBD1 (5 bases). CDR1 DFQATT and CDR2 SNEGSKA come from the germline V gene (reference sequence). The V end lost 2 bases, the J end lost 6 bases, and 17 bases lay between the germline ends. The CDR3 is 15 residues long.

The chain combines TRBV5-8 with TRBJ1-1, with D tentatively TRBD1 (5 bases). Germline V lookup: CDR1 SGHTS, CDR2 YDEGEE. CDR3 length: 15 residues. Trimming removed 6 bases at V and 0 bases at J, with 15 bases between. This CDR3 reads CASTPGLGVNTEAFF. The CDR3 DNA reads TGTGCCAGCACCCCGGGGCTGGGAGTGAACACTGAAGCTTTCTTT.

This clonotype was found many times. DNA of the CDR3: TGTGCCAGCAGCGCCCCAGGGGGCCCCTACGAGCAGTACTTC. Its translation is CASSAPGGPYEQYF. V is TRBV11-1 and J is TRBJ2-7; 8 bases map to TRBD1. CDR1 and CDR2 from the germline V gene are SGHAT and FQDESV (reference sequence). Trimming cost V 5 bases and J 2 bases; bases outside gene matches: 5. The CDR3 sequence is 14 residues long.

The rearrangement joins TRBV7-2 to TRBJ2-7; TRBD1 is a possible D gene (6 bases). This CDR3 contains 14 residues. Germline V gene sequence: CDR1 SGHTA, CDR2 FQGNSA. Trimming stripped 8 bases from V and 3 bases from J, with 17 bases between. The CDR3 loop is CASGTSGHHYEQYF. The CDR3 DNA reads TGTGCCAGCGGCACCTCGGGACACCACTACGAGCAGTACTTC.

This clonotype has ten or more counts. The chain links TRBV20-1 to TRBJ2-2; TRBD2 might be the D (5 bases). The CDR3 is 13 amino acids. Germline V gene data show CDR1 as DFQATT and CDR2 as SNEGSKA (reference sequence). The CDR3 bases are TGCAGCGTCACTGGACTCAACACCGGGGAGCTGTTTTTT. Translating it yields CSVTGLNTGELFF.

This clonotype was recorded at least ten times. The chain links TRBV19 to TRBJ1-4, with D perhaps TRBD1 (6 bases). CDR1 and CDR2 from the germline V gene are LNHDA and SQIVND (reference sequence). Trimming left V 5 bases short and J 8 bases short, with 24 bases between. This CDR3 is built from 17 residues. The CDR3 loop reads CASSLLQIGGADEKLFF. The DNA for the CDR3 is TGTGCCAGTAGTCTACTTCAGATTGGGGGGGCTGACGAAAAACTGTTTTTT.